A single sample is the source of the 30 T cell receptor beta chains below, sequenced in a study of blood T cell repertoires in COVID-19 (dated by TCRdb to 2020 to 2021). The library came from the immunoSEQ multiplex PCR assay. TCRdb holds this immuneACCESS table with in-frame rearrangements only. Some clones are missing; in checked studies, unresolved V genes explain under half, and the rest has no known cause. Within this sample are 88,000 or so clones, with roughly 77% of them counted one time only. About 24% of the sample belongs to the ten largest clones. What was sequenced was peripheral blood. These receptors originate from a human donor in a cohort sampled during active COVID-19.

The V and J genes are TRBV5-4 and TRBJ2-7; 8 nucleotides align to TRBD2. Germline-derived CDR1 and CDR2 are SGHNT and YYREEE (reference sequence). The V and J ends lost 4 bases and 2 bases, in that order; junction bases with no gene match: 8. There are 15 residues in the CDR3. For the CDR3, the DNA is TGTGCCAGCAGCCCAACTAGCGGCCTAACCTACGAGCAGTACTTC. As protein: CASSPTSGLTYEQYF.

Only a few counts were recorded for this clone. The CDR3 loop reads CASSLSGNQPQHF. The CDR3 nucleotides read TGCGCCAGCAGTTTGTCGGGCAATCAGCCCCAGCATTTT. V is TRBV10-1 and J is TRBJ1-5; D is unresolved. The V gene's germline CDR1 is WNHNN and CDR2 SYGVQD (reference sequence). Trimming cost V 5 bases and J 2 bases, with 7 bases left between them. CDR3 length: 13 amino acids.

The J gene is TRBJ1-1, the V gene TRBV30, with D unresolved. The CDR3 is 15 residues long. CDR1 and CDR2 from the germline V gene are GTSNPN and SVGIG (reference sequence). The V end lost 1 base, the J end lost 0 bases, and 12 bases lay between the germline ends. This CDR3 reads CAWSAGSTMNTEAFF. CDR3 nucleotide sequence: TGTGCCTGGAGTGCCGGCTCGACTATGAACACTGAAGCTTTCTTT.

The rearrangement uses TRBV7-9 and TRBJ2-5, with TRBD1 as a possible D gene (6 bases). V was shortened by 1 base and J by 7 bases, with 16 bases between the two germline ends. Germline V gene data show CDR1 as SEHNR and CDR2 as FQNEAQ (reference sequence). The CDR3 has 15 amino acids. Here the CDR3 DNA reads TGTGCCAGCAGCTTAGGCAGACAGGTGGGGACGACCCAGTACTTC. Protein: CASSLGRQVGTTQYF.

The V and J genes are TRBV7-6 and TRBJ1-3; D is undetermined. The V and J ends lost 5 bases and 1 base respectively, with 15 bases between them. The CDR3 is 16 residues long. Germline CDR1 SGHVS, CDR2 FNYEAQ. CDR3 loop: CASSQQLLPSGNTIYF. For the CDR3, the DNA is TGTGCCAGCAGCCAACAGCTTCTACCGTCTGGAAACACCATATATTTT.

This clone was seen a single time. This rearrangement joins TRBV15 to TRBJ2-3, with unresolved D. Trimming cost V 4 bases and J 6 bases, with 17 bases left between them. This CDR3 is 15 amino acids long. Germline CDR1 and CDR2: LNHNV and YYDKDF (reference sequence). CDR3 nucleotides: TGTGCCACCAGCACCTTAGTGCGGCAACGGGATACGCAGTATTTT. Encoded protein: CATSTLVRQRDTQYF.

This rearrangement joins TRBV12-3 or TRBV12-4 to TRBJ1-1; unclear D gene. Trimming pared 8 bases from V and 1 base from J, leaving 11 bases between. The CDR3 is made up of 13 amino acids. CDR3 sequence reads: CASEFNRNTEAFF. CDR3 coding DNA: TGTGCCAGCGAATTTAACAGGAACACTGAAGCTTTCTTT.

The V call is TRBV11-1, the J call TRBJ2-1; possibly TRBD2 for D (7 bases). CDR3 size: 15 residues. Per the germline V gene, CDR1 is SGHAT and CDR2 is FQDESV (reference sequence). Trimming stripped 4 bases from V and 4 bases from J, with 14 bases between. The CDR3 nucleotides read TGTGCCAGCAGCTCGGAGGGGGGGCCGTACAATGAGCAGTTCTTC. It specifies CASSSEGGPYNEQFF.

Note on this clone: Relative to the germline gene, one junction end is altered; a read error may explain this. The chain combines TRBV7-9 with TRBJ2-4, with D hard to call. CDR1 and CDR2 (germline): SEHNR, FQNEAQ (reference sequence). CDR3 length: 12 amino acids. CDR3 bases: TGTGCCAGCAGCTTAGTTCCTACGGAGAGAGCTTTC. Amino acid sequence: CASSLVPTERAF.

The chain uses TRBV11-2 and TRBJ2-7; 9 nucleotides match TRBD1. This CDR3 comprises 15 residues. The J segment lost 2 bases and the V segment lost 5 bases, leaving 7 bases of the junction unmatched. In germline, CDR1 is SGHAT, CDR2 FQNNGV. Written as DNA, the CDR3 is TGTGCCAGCAGCCCAGGGGGGGACAGGGCCTACGAGCAGTACTTC. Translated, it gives CASSPGGDRAYEQYF.

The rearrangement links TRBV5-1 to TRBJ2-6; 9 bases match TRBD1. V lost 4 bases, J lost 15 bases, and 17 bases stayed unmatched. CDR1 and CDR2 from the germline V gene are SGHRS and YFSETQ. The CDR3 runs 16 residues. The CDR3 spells CASSRQDGTGPTDLTF. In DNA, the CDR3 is TGCGCCAGCAGCCGCCAGGATGGGACAGGGCCGACTGACCTGACTTTC.

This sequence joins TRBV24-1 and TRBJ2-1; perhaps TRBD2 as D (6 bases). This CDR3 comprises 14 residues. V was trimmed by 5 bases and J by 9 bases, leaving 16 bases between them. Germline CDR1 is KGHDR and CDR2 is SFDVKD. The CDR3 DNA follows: TGTGCCACCAGTGTTTCCGGGAGTGGTGGTGAGCAGTTCTTC. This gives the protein CATSVSGSGGEQFF.

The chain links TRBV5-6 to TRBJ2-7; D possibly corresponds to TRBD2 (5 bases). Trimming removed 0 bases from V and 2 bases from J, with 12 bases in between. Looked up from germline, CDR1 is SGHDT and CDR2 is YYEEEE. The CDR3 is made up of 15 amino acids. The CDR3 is CASSLALARTYEQYF. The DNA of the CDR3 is TGTGCCAGCAGCTTGGCGTTAGCGCGAACCTACGAGCAGTACTTC.

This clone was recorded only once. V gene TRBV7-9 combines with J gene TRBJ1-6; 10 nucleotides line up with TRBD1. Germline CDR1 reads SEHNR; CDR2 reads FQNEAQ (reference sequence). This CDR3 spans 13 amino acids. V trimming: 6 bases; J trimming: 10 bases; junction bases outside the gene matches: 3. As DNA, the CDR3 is TGTGCCAGCAGTGGGACAGGGGCCTCACCCCTCCACTTT. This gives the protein CASSGTGASPLHF.

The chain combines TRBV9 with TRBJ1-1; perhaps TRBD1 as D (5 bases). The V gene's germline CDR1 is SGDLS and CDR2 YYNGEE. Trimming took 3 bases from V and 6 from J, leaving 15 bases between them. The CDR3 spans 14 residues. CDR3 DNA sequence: TGTGCCAGCAGCGCAGGACCGGGGGAATCTGAAGCTTTCTTT. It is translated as CASSAGPGESEAFF.

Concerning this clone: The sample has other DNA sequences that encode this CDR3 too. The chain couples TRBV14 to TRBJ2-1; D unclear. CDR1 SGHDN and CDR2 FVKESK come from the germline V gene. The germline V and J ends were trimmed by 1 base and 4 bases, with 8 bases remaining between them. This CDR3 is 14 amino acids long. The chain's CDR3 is CASSQAPPYNEQFF. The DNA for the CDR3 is TGTGCCAGCAGCCAAGCCCCCCCTTACAATGAGCAGTTCTTC.

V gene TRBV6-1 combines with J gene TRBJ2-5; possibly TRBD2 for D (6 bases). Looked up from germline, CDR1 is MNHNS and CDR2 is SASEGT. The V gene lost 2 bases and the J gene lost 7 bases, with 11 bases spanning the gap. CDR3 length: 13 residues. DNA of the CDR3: TGTGCCAGCAGTGAAAGGAGGGATGGGACCCAGTACTTC. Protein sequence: CASSERRDGTQYF.

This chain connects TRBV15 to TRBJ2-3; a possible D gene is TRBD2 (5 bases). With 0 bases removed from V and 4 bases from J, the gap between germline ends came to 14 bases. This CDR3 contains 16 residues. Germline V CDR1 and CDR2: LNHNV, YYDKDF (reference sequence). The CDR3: CATSRDKGVDSDTQYF. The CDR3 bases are TGTGCCACCAGCAGAGATAAGGGAGTAGATTCAGATACGCAGTATTTT.

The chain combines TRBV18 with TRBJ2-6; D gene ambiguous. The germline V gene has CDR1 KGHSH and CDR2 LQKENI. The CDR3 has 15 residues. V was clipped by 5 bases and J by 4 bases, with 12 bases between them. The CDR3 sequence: CASSSTDSGANVLTF. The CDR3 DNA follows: TGTGCCAGCTCATCTACCGACTCCGGGGCCAACGTCCTGACTTTC.

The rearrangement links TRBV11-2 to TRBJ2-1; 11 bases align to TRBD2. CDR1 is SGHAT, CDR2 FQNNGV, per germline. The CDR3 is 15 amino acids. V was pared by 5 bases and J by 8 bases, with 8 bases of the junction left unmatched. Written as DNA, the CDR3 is TGTGCCAGCAGCCAGAGGCCTAGCGGGAGGTATGAGCAGTTCTTC. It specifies CASSQRPSGRYEQFF.

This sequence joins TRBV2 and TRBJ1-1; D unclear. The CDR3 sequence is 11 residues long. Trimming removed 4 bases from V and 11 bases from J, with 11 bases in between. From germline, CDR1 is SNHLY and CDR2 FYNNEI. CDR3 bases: TGTGCCAGCAGTGTCGGTCATGAGGCTTTCTTT. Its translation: CASSVGHEAFF.

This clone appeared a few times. The CDR3 region is CASSQTAGGSSGANVLTF. The CDR3 region has the DNA TGTGCCAGCAGCCAAACAGCGGGAGGGAGCTCTGGGGCCAACGTCCTGACTTTC. This rearrangement joins TRBV3-1 (or the pseudogene TRBV3-2) to TRBJ2-6; 10 bases map to TRBD2. The length of the CDR3 is 18 residues. The trim removed 2 bases at V and 0 bases at J, leaving 4 bases unmatched. Germline CDR1 LGHDT, CDR2 YNNKEL (reference sequence).

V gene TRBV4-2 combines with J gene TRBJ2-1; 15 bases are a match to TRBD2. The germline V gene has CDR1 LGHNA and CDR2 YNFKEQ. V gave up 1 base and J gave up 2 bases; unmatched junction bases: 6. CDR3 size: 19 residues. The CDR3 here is CASSQGTSGRAVAYNEQFF. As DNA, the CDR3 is TGTGCCAGCAGCCAAGGGACTAGCGGGAGGGCCGTGGCCTACAATGAGCAGTTCTTC.

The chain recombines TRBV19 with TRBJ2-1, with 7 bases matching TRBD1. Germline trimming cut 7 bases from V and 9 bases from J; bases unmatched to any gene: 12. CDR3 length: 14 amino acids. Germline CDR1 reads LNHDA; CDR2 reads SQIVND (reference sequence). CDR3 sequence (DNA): TGTGCCAGTACCCAGGGGGATCTATCGACTGAGCAGTTCTTC. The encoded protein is CASTQGDLSTEQFF. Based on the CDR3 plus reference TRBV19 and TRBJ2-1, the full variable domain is DGGITQSPKYLFRKEGQNVTLSCEQNLNHDAMYWYRQDPGQGLRLIYYSQIVNDFQKGDIAEGYSVSREKKESFPLTVTSAQKNPTAFYLCASTQGDLSTEQFFGPGTRLTVL.

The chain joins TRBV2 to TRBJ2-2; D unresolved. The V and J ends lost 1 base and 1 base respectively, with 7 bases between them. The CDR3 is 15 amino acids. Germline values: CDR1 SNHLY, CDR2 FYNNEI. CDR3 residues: CASSEVPRNTGELFF. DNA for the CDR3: TGTGCCAGCAGTGAAGTGCCGAGGAACACCGGGGAGCTGTTTTTT.

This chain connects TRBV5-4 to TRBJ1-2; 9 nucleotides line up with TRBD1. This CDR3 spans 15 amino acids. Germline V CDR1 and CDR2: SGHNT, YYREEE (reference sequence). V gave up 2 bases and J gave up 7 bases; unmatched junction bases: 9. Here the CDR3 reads CASSFPRQGDPGYTF. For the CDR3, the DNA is TGTGCCAGCAGCTTCCCAAGACAGGGGGATCCTGGCTACACCTTC.

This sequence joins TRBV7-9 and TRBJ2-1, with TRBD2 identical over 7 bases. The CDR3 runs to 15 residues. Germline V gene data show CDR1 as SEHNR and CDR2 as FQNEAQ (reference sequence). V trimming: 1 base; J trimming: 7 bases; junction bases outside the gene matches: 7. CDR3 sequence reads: CASSLGGGEGNEQFF. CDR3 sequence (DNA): TGTGCCAGCAGCTTAGGGGGCGGGGAGGGGAATGAGCAGTTCTTC.

CDR3 sequence reads: CASSGTGWDTEAFF. Here the CDR3 DNA reads TGTGCCAGCAGTGGGACAGGGTGGGACACTGAAGCTTTCTTT. V gene TRBV27 combines with J gene TRBJ1-1; 9 bases map to TRBD1. Trimming took 5 bases from V and 3 from J; bases not matched to a gene: 4. This CDR3 spans 14 amino acids. Germline CDR1 and CDR2: MNHEY and SMNVEV (reference sequence).

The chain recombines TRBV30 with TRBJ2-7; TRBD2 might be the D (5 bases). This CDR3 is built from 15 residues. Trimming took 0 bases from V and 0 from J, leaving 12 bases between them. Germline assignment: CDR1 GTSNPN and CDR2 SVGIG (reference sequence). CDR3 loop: CAWSVLRASSYEQYF. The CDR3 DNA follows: TGTGCCTGGAGTGTATTGAGGGCAAGCTCCTACGAGCAGTACTTC.

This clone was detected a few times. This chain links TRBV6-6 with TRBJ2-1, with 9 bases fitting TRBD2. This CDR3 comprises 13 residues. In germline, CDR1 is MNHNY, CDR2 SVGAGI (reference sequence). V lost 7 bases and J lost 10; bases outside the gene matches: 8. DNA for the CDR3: TGTGCCAGCATGGGACTAGCTCTAGGGGAGCAGTTCTTC. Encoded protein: CASMGLALGEQFF.